This T cell receptor (beta chain) originates from a study of control samples from healthy donors and cancer patients. The CDR3 has 14 amino acids. Trimming took 3 bases from V and 7 from J; bases not matched to a gene: 8. Germline lookup yields CDR1 MDHEN and CDR2 SYDVKM. Profiling relied on immunoSEQ multiplex PCR, and the TCRdb table lists in-frame clones only, not all of them. Altogether some 170,000 clones are present, over 90% being singletons, with the ten largest covering approximately 0.93%. The receptor's source is a woman aged 25-40 years in good health. The sample taken for sequencing was blood. The V and J genes are TRBV28 and TRBJ2-7; 8 bases align to TRBD1. Written as DNA, the CDR3 is TGTGCCAGCAGTTTTAATCAGGGGGCGCGAGAGCAGTACTTC. Encoded protein: CASSFNQGAREQYF. The variable domain in full, with the rest retrieved from reference TRBV28 and TRBJ2-7, is DVKVTQSSRYLVKRTGEKVFLECVQDMDHENMFWYRQDPGLGLRLIYFSYDVKMKEKGDIPEGYSVSREKKERFSLILESASTNQTSMYLCASSFNQGAREQYFGPGTRLTVT.